Listed here are 2 T cell receptor beta chains from one sample, sequenced in a study of blood T cell repertoires in COVID-19. Sequencing was performed with immunoSEQ multiplex PCR; in TCRdb, only in-frame clones are kept and a portion is missing. This sample has around 400,000 clones, with more than 70% found just once. The sample comprised peripheral blood. These receptors originate from a woman in her sixties or seventies with COVID-19, enrolled during active disease.

V and J are TRBV5-4 and TRBJ2-3; no firm D call. The CDR3 runs 15 residues. V lost 1 base, J lost 0 bases, and 9 bases lay in between. CDR1 and CDR2 from the germline V gene are SGHNT and YYREEE (reference sequence). This CDR3 reads CASSLYAASTDTQYF. As DNA, the CDR3 is TGTGCCAGCAGCTTGTATGCGGCCAGCACAGATACGCAGTATTTT.

In DNA form, the CDR3 reads TGTGCCAGCAGGCACGACAGGGCCGGGAATCAGCCCCAGCATTTT. This codes for CASRHDRAGNQPQHF. The rearrangement uses TRBV6-6 and TRBJ1-5; TRBD1 agrees at 7 bases. Germline trimming cut 6 bases from V and 4 bases from J; bases unmatched to any gene: 9. The V gene's germline CDR1 is MNHNY and CDR2 SVGAGI (reference sequence). CDR3 length: 15 amino acids.